Included here is one T cell receptor beta chain sequence, with context. The antigen remains undetermined. Positive CCR7 selection of CD45RO-negative cells yielded the naive CD8 cells, and terminally differentiated effector memory CD45RA+ cells were excluded. This entry is derived from a study of shared clonotypes between healthy human individuals. Study summary: The study used three CD4 naive, three CD4 memory, two CD8 naive and one CD8 memory plate per donor. General observations from the study: Generation probabilities were higher for clonotypes shared across all four sorted-subset donors than for unshared ones.

TCRdb keeps only in-frame clones here, not all; method: immunoSEQ multiplex PCR. The data show about 590,000 clones, just under 97% seen once. This sequence was found in a woman aged 30 to 39 in good health. The source material was naive CD8+ T cells sorted from blood.

CDR3 region: CASSVWASGGHEQFF. Written as DNA, the CDR3 is TGTGCCAGCAGCGTTTGGGCTAGCGGGGGTCATGAGCAGTTCTTC. The chain is built from TRBV9 and TRBJ2-1, with 10 bases fitting TRBD2. The CDR3 sequence is 15 residues long. Germline V gene lookup returns CDR1 SGDLS and CDR2 YYNGEE. J was trimmed by 8 bases and V by 2 bases; bases with no gene match: 7.